These 4 T cell receptor beta chains came from one sample sequenced in a study of T-cell reconstitution after alpha-beta-depleted transplantation in children. For TCRbeta, the library was prepared with unique molecular identifiers. TCRdb ran MiXCR on the PCR reads and lists one entry per CDR3 protein. This sample has about 600,000 distinct CDR3 sequences, with about 10% found just once. Specimen: PBMCs from the stem cell graft donor, collected from the stem cell graft. These receptors were collected from a human donor who donated a stem cell graft to a child with acute myeloid leukemia.

This clonotype was seen repeatedly, ten times or more. This rearrangement joins TRBV7-9 to TRBJ2-7; D is unresolved. This CDR3 has 13 residues. V lost 4 bases, J lost 1 base, and 8 bases lay in between. The germline gives CDR1 SEHNR, CDR2 FQNEAQ (reference sequence). Here the CDR3 reads CASSYPGSYEQYF. The CDR3 nucleotides read TGTGCCAGCAGCTACCCTGGGTCCTACGAGCAGTACTTC.

This clonotype was recorded at least ten times. The chain uses TRBV7-2 and TRBJ2-1; 11 nucleotides align to TRBD2. The junction had 4 bases not matched to a gene; V was cut back by 5 bases and J by 4 bases. Germline lookup yields CDR1 SGHTA and CDR2 FQGNSA. This CDR3 comprises 15 residues. CDR3 DNA: TGTGCCAGCAGCCGGACTAGCGGGTTTTACAATGAGCAGTTCTTC. Translating it yields CASSRTSGFYNEQFF.

The chain combines TRBV29-1 with TRBJ2-1, with 8 bases identical to TRBD1. Germline CDR1 is SQVTM and CDR2 is ANQGSEA. The CDR3 is 14 residues long. The junction had 4 bases not matched to a gene; V was cut back by 3 bases and J by 3 bases. The CDR3 spells CSVEPDRVYNEQFF. For the CDR3, the DNA is TGCAGCGTTGAGCCGGACAGGGTCTACAATGAGCAGTTCTTC.

J is TRBJ1-1 and V is TRBV20-1; D not certain. Trimming took off 3 bases at V and 9 bases at J, with 2 bases between the two ends. Germline CDR1 reads DFQATT; CDR2 reads SNEGSKA (reference sequence). The CDR3 is 8 residues long. The CDR3 loop reads CSASQAFF. The CDR3 DNA sequence: TGCAGTGCTAGCCAAGCTTTCTTT.